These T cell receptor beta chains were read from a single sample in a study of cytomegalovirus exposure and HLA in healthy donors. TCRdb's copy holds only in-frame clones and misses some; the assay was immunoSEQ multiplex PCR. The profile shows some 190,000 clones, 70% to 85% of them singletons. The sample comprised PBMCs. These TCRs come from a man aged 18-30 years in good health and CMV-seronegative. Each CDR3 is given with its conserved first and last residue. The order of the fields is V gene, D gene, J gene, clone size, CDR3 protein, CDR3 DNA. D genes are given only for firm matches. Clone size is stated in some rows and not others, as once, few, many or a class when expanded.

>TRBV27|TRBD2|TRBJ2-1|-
CASSGSVLAGSEQFF
TGTGCCAGCAGTGGTAGTGTTCTAGCGGGATCTGAGCAGTTCTTC
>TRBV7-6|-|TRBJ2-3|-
CASSLLGEEDTQYF
TGTGCCAGCAGCTTACTGGGAGAAGAAGATACGCAGTATTTT
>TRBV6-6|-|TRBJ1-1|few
CASSYSREGVTEAFF
TGTGCCAGCAGTTACTCCAGGGAGGGAGTCACTGAAGCTTTCTTT
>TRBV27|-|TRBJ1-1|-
CASRANDRWGAFF
TGTGCCAGCAGAGCAAACGACAGGTGGGGGGCTTTCTTT
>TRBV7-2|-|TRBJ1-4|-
CASSAGQLNEKLFF
TGTGCCAGCAGCGCCGGACAGCTTAATGAAAAACTGTTTTTT
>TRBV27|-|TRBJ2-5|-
CASSLIGGKETQYF
TGTGCCAGCAGTTTGATAGGAGGCAAAGAGACCCAGTACTTC
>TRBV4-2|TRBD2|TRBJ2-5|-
CASSQDSLAGGRVETQYF
TGTGCCAGCAGCCAAGATAGCCTAGCGGGGGGCAGGGTGGAGACCCAGTACTTC
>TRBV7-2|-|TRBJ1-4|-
CASSSLRGREKLFF
TGTGCCAGCAGCTCCCTCCGGGGGAGGGAAAAACTGTTTTTT
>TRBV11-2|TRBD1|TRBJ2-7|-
CASSPGTGGYEQYF
TGTGCCAGCAGCCCGGGGACAGGGGGTTACGAGCAGTACTTC
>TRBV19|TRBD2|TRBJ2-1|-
CASGASGTRGEQFF
TGTGCCAGTGGGGCTAGCGGGACCCGGGGGGAGCAGTTCTTC
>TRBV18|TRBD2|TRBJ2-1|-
CASSLAGGYEQFF
TGTGCCAGCTCACTAGCGGGAGGGTATGAGCAGTTCTTC
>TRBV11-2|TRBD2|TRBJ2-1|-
CASSGGLAGRYEQFF
TGTGCCAGCAGCGGAGGACTAGCGGGAAGGTATGAGCAGTTCTTC
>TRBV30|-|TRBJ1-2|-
CAWRRIPGGTYGYTF
TGTGCCTGGAGAAGAATACCGGGGGGAACCTATGGCTACACCTTC
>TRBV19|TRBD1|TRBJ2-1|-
CASRAAQGARDEQFF
TGTGCCAGTAGGGCTGCACAGGGGGCGAGGGATGAGCAGTTCTTC
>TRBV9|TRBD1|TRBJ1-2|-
CASSVGVGTGYGYTF
TGTGCCAGCAGCGTAGGAGTAGGGACAGGGTATGGCTACACCTTC
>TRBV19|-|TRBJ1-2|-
CASRNSGSMGSYGYTF
TGTGCCAGTAGGAATTCAGGGTCTATGGGCTCCTATGGCTACACCTTC
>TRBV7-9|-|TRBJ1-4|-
CASSLVTVDREKLFF
TGTGCCAGCAGCTTAGTTACAGTAGATCGCGAAAAACTGTTTTTT
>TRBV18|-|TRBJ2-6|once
CASSPLPISGANVLTF
TGTGCCAGCTCACCACTTCCCATCTCTGGGGCCAACGTCCTGACTTTC
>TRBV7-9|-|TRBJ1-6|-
CASSLAQGNNSPLHF
TGTGCCAGCAGCTTAGCCCAGGGTAATAATTCACCCCTCCACTTT
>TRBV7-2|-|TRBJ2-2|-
CASSLRATGMVGELFF
TGTGCCAGCAGCTTACGGGCAACAGGGATGGTCGGGGAGCTGTTTTTT
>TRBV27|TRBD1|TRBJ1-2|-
CASSRYRGYGYTF
TGTGCCAGCAGTCGCTACAGGGGCTATGGCTACACCTTC
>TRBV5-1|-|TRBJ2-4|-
CASNRGAGLAKNIQYF
TGCGCCAGCAACCGAGGGGCGGGATTAGCCAAAAACATTCAGTACTTC
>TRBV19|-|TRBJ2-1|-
CASSFSAGDNEQFF
TGTGCCAGTAGTTTTAGCGCTGGGGACAATGAGCAGTTCTTC
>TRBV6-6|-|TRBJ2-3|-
CASSPGGGRVSDTQYF
TGTGCCAGCAGTCCCGGGGGCGGGAGAGTGTCAGATACGCAGTATTTT
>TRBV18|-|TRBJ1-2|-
CASSERQRDNYGYTF
TGTGCCAGCTCAGAGCGACAGAGAGATAACTATGGCTACACCTTC
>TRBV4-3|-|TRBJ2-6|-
CASSQDSVGTISGANVLTF
TGCGCCAGCAGCCAAGATTCGGTGGGGACAATCTCTGGGGCCAACGTCCTGACTTTC
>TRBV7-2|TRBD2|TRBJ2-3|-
CASRPSGSTDTQYF
TGTGCCAGCAGGCCTAGCGGGAGTACCGATACGCAGTATTTT
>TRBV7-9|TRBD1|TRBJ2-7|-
CASSLGRDRVGEQYF
TGTGCCAGCAGCTTAGGCCGGGACAGGGTTGGCGAGCAGTACTTC
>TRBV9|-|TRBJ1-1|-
CASSVGGHLNTEAFF
TGTGCCAGCAGCGTAGGAGGGCATCTGAACACTGAAGCTTTCTTT
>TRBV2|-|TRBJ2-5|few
CASSEARGENQETQYF
TGTGCCAGCAGTGAAGCCAGGGGGGAGAACCAAGAGACCCAGTACTTC
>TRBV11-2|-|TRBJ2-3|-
CASSLGGSDTQYF
TGTGCCAGCAGCTTAGGCGGGTCGGATACGCAGTATTTT
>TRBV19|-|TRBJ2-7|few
CASSISLNYEQYF
TGTGCCAGTAGTATATCACTAAATTACGAGCAGTACTTC
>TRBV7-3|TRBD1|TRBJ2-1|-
CASSLDRGFYNEQFF
TGTGCCAGCAGCTTAGACAGGGGATTCTACAATGAGCAGTTCTTC
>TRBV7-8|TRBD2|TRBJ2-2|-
CASSPLAPKNTGELFF
TGTGCCAGCAGCCCACTAGCGCCAAAGAACACCGGGGAGCTGTTTTTT
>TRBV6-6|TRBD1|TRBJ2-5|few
CASSYSGTAKETQYF
TGTGCCAGCAGTTACTCGGGGACAGCAAAAGAGACCCAGTACTTC
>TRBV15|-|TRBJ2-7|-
CATSRDWQYEQYF
TGTGCCACCAGCAGAGATTGGCAGTACGAGCAGTACTTC
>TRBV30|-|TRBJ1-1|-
CAWIWTAEAFF
TGTGCCTGGATCTGGACAGCTGAAGCTTTCTTT
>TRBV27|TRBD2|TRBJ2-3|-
CASSPRTRTTDTQYF
TGTGCCAGCAGCCCGCGGACTAGGACGACAGATACGCAGTATTTT
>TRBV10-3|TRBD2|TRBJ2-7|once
CAISGTSGTYEQYF
TGTGCCATCAGTGGGACTAGCGGAACCTACGAGCAGTACTTC
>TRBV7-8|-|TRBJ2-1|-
CASSSLGQGNEQFF
TGTGCCAGCAGCTCGCTGGGGCAGGGGAATGAGCAGTTCTTC
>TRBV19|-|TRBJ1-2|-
CASNAGSVGYGYTF
TGTGCCAGTAATGCAGGGTCCGTCGGCTATGGCTACACCTTC
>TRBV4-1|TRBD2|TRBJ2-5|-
CASSQDVPGLAGKQTQYF
TGCGCCAGCAGCCAAGATGTTCCGGGACTAGCGGGAAAGCAGACCCAGTACTTC